Below are 32 T cell receptor beta chains sequenced from a single sample in a study of CD8+ T cells in alopecia areata (dated by TCRdb to the late 2010s). Library prep was done by the immunoSEQ multiplex PCR assay. RNA was extracted from all samples and reverse transcribed into cDNA as template for TCR sequencing. As stored in TCRdb, this immuneACCESS dataset retains in-frame rearrangements with V and J assigned. A fraction of the clones does not appear; measured against another copy, unresolved V genes explain less than half of the discrepancy, and the remainder lacks a known reason. The data for this sample show approximately 280,000 clones, each detected more than once. The ten largest clonotypes hold more than 0.95% of the sample. Cells from pooled mouse cutaneous lymph nodes were stained for CD4, CD8alpha, NKG2D, NKG2ACE and other markers and then sorted on a BD Influx. The specimen was CD4+ T cells sorted from a lymph node. Receptors were obtained from a C3H/HeJ mouse with alopecia areata. With respect to MHC, this strain carries the haplotype H2-k.

This clone was seen many times. The gene names given are mouse names. The read gets to within 4 residues of the CDR3 end, and the germline J gene fills in the rest. The V call is TRBV14, the J call TRBJ1-2, with TRBD1 identical over 9 bases. Trimming at V came to 5 bases and at J to 2 bases, leaving 4 bases not matched to a gene. CDR3 size: 14 residues. From germline, CDR1 is SGHDT and CDR2 FRDEAV. The part of the CDR3 DNA that was read is TGTGCCAGCAGAACCGGGACAGGGAACTCC. Translating it yields CASRTGTGNS. The full-length CDR3 reads as CASRTGTGNSDYTF.

This clone was detected a few times. Gene names denote mouse genes. The CDR3 is cut off 4 residues early in the read; its end comes from the germline J gene. The chain carries TRBV13-1 and TRBJ2-5; TRBD1 matches 9 bases. Per the germline V gene, CDR1 is NSHNY and CDR2 is SYGAGN. This CDR3 contains 13 residues. The V segment lost 6 bases and the J segment 1 base; nucleotides outside the gene matches: 0. The CDR3 bases that were read are TGTGCCAGCAACAGGGGGCACCAAGAC. Residues: CASNRGHQD. The full CDR3 reads CASNRGHQDTQYF.

This clone was seen a handful of times. The listed genes are named as in mouse. From the germline J gene comes the end of the CDR3, since the read stops 4 residues before it. The chain carries TRBV19 and TRBJ1-1, with TRBD1 matching over 10 bases. Germline V gene lookup returns CDR1 FNHDT and CDR2 SITEND (reference sequence). Losses at the gene ends were 4 bases for V and 4 bases for J; bases not matched to a gene: 7. The CDR3 is 15 amino acids. The DNA read from the CDR3 is TGTGCCAGCAGTCCTGACAGGGGGCAGGTCACA. It is translated as CASSPDRGQVT. The CDR3 reads in full as CASSPDRGQVTEVFF.

This clone was recorded at least ten times. Mouse gene names apply. The CDR3 end falls 4 residues outside the read, so it is completed with the germline J gene. The chain uses TRBV19 and TRBJ1-1; 10 nucleotides line up with TRBD1. This CDR3 has 14 amino acids. Germline-derived CDR1 and CDR2 are FNHDT and SITEND (reference sequence). Losses at the gene ends were 2 bases for V and 4 bases for J; bases not matched to a gene: 2. Incomplete CDR3 DNA: TGTGCCAGCAGTATCGGGACAGGGGTCACA. Residues: CASSIGTGVT. The entire CDR3 protein is CASSIGTGVTEVFF.

On this clone: The genes are named according to mouse. The read finishes 4 residues shy of the CDR3 end, and the germline J gene is used to complete it. The V gene is TRBV19, the J gene TRBJ2-1, with D maybe TRBD1 (7 bases). In germline, CDR1 is FNHDT, CDR2 SITEND (reference sequence). CDR3 size: 13 residues. The CDR3 is CASSMRGPAEQFF. The covered CDR3 bases are TGTGCCAGCAGTATGAGGGGGCCCGCT.

This clone was picked up a small number of times. A much larger clonotype is one base distant, so this may be a read error. Mouse names are used for the genes. The CDR3 end lies 4 residues beyond the end of the read and is filled in from the germline J gene. J is TRBJ1-2 and V is TRBV4, with 10 bases matching TRBD1. There are 14 residues in the CDR3. CDR1 LGHDT and CDR2 YNNKQL come from the germline V gene (reference sequence). The J segment lost 3 bases and the V segment lost 5 bases, leaving 3 bases of the junction unmatched. CDR3 sequence reads: CASSPGTGDSDYTF. The covered CDR3 bases are TGTGCCAGCAGCCCCGGGACAGGGGACTCC. Based on the CDR3 plus reference TRBV4 and TRBJ1-2, the full variable domain is ETAVFQTPNYHVTQVGNEVSFNCKQTLGHDTMYWYKQDSKKLLKIMFSYNNKQLIVNETVPRRFSPQSSDKAHLNLRIKSVEPEDSAVYLCASSPGTGDSDYTFGSGTRLLVI.

This clone was found a few times. Gene names denote mouse genes. The read is 4 residues too short to cover the CDR3 end, so that end is filled in from the germline J gene. V gene TRBV13-2 combines with J gene TRBJ2-5, with D possibly TRBD1 on 6 matching bases. The CDR3 totals 13 residues. Germline V gene sequence: CDR1 NNHNN, CDR2 SYGAGS (reference sequence). The DNA read from the CDR3 is TGTGCCAGCGGTGTCCGGGACAAAGAC. It encodes CASGVRDKD. The whole CDR3 sequence reads CASGVRDKDTQYF.

Remarks on this clone: The gene names here belong to mouse. The read comes to an end 4 residues before the CDR3 does, leaving the germline J gene to fill in the end. V usage is TRBV13-3 and J usage is TRBJ2-4, with D possibly TRBD1 on 6 matching bases. The germline V gene encodes CDR1 NNHDY and CDR2 SYVADS. Deletions cut 2 bases from V and 3 bases from J, with 10 bases between. CDR3 length: 14 residues. Incomplete CDR3 DNA: TGTGCCAGCAGTGAAAACAGGGCCCAAAAC. Translating gives CASSENRAQN. The CDR3 in full is CASSENRAQNTLYF.

This clone has just a few counts. Mouse gene names and germline throughout. Read coverage stops 4 residues before the CDR3 terminus; the germline J gene supplies the remainder. The chain combines TRBV5 with TRBJ2-2, with D possibly matching TRBD1 (6 bases). Germline CDR1 and CDR2: LGHNA and YNLKQL (reference sequence). This CDR3 contains 16 residues. The V and J ends lost 3 bases and 0 bases respectively, with 11 bases between them. CDR3 DNA (partial): TGTGCCAGCAGCCACCTTGGGACATCAAACACCGGG. Translating it yields CASSHLGTSNTG. The full CDR3 reads CASSHLGTSNTGQLYF.

To note about this clone: Mouse gene names apply. The CDR3 end falls 4 residues outside the read, so it is completed with the germline J gene. The chain is built from TRBV13-1 and TRBJ2-2, with D maybe TRBD2 (6 bases). V lost 3 bases and J 1 base, leaving 13 bases between the germline ends. Germline CDR1 is NSHNY and CDR2 is SYGAGN. The CDR3 is 16 residues long. This CDR3 reads CASSVPGLLNTGQLYF. The covered CDR3 bases are TGTGCCAGCAGTGTCCCGGGACTTTTAAACACCGGG.

This clone showed up just a few times. Mouse gene names apply. The read ends 4 residues shy of where the CDR3 ends; the end is completed using the germline J gene. This rearrangement joins TRBV19 to TRBJ2-3; D is possibly TRBD1 (5 bases). The germline gives CDR1 FNHDT, CDR2 SITEND (reference sequence). CDR3 size: 14 residues. Trimming stripped 6 bases from V and 0 bases from J, with 11 bases between. The CDR3 DNA, read in part, is TGTGCCAGCAACCCGACAGATAGTGCAGAA. Amino acids: CASNPTDSAE. The whole CDR3 reads CASNPTDSAETLYF.

A word on this clone: Gene names are the mouse ones. The read gets to within 4 residues of the CDR3 end, and the germline J gene fills in the rest. Other nucleotide sequences in the sample specify the same CDR3. The gene calls are TRBV13-3 and TRBJ1-2; TRBD1 matches at 7 bases. The junction had 5 bases not matched to a gene; V was cut back by 6 bases and J by 0 bases. Germline CDR1 is NNHDY and CDR2 is SYVADS. The CDR3 runs 14 residues. This CDR3 reads CASNRQGANSDYTF. The CDR3 DNA, read in part, is TGTGCCAGCAATCGACAGGGAGCAAACTCC.

This clone has just a few counts. Genes and germline are mouse. The missing CDR3 end, 4 residues past where the read stops, is filled in from the germline J gene. The rearrangement uses TRBV19 and TRBJ1-1; TRBD1 is a possible D gene (6 bases). Trimming took 6 bases from V and 0 from J, leaving 12 bases between them. Germline V gives CDR1 FNHDT, CDR2 SITEND (reference sequence). This CDR3 comprises 14 residues. The CDR3 is CASTSGQANTEVFF. The CDR3 DNA, read in part, is TGTGCCAGCACCTCGGGACAAGCAAACACA. The whole variable domain, remainder taken from reference TRBV19 and TRBJ1-1, is GGIITQTPKFLIGQEGQKLTLKCQQNFNHDTMYWYRQDSGKGLRLIYYSITENDLQKGDLSEGYDASREKKSSFSLTVTSAQKNEMAVFLCASTSGQANTEVFFGKGTRLTVV.

This clone was observed a few times. Genes here carry mouse names. From the germline J gene comes the end of the CDR3, since the read stops 4 residues before it. J is TRBJ2-5 and V is TRBV1, with D uncertain. V was cut by 0 bases and J by 0 bases, with 7 bases left in between. The CDR3 contains 15 residues. Germline V lookup: CDR1 NSQYPW, CDR2 LRSPGD (reference sequence). The CDR3 protein is CTCSADPTNQDTQYF. The sequenced CDR3 bases are TGCACCTGCAGTGCAGATCCGACAAACCAAGAC.

This clone showed up just a few times. Gene names refer to mouse genes. From the germline J gene comes the end of the CDR3, since the read stops 4 residues before it. The chain is built from TRBV13-1 and TRBJ2-4, with TRBD2 matching 8 bases. The CDR3 covers 15 residues. The junction had 2 bases not matched to a gene; V was cut back by 1 base and J by 1 base. CDR1 is NSHNY and CDR2 is SYGAGN in the germline V gene. The covered CDR3 bases are TGTGCCAGCAGTGATCCCTGGGGGGGTCAAAAC. Residues: CASSDPWGGQN. From start to end, the CDR3 is CASSDPWGGQNTLYF.

In regard to this clone: Gene names and germline refer to mouse. The CDR3 end falls 4 residues outside the read, so it is completed with the germline J gene. This sequence joins TRBV13-1 and TRBJ2-2; 11 bases line up with TRBD2. Germline trimming cut 1 base from V and 2 bases from J; bases unmatched to any gene: 1. The CDR3 consists of 16 residues. Germline CDR1 NSHNY, CDR2 SYGAGN. This CDR3 reads CASSDRLGGNTGQLYF. The CDR3 bases that were read are TGTGCCAGCAGTGATCGACTGGGGGGGAACACCGGG.

About this clone: Each gene name is a mouse one. The read ends 4 residues early relative to the CDR3; the germline J gene fills the gap. The rearrangement links TRBV13-1 to TRBJ2-5; a possible D gene is TRBD2 (6 bases). Per the germline V gene, CDR1 is NSHNY and CDR2 is SYGAGN. This CDR3 comprises 15 residues. Deletions cut 4 bases from V and 0 bases from J, with 12 bases between. The CDR3 region is CASSSGGFNQDTQYF. The part of the CDR3 DNA that was read is TGTGCCAGCAGTAGTGGGGGTTTTAACCAAGAC.

This clone was detected only a few times. Germline and genes here are mouse. The CDR3 end lies 4 residues beyond the end of the read and is filled in from the germline J gene. Other DNA sequences in the same sample also yield this CDR3. The V gene is TRBV31, the J gene TRBJ2-3; D is possibly TRBD1 (5 bases). Trimming took 1 base from V and 2 from J, leaving 7 bases between them. The CDR3 is 13 residues long. Germline values: CDR1 GKSSPN, CDR2 SITVG. This CDR3 reads CAWSQGFAETLYF. The DNA read from the CDR3 is TGTGCCTGGAGTCAGGGGTTTGCAGAA.

This clone has only a few counts. The gene names here belong to mouse. The part of the CDR3 DNA that was read is TGCACCTGCAGTGGAACCGGGACAGGGGTCTATAATTCGCCC. Translating gives CTCSGTGTGVYNSP. The entire CDR3 reads CTCSGTGTGVYNSPLYF. This chain joins TRBV1 and TRBJ1-6; TRBD1 agrees at 10 bases. The read falls 3 residues short of the CDR3 end, and the missing part is taken from the germline J gene. TRBJ1-6 is reported as an ORF; its role is uncertain. The CDR3 is 17 amino acids. Per germline, CDR1 NSQYPW and CDR2 LRSPGD (reference sequence). The V segment lost 4 bases and the J segment 3 bases; nucleotides outside the gene matches: 6.

Of note for this clone: The gene symbols are mouse symbols. Sequencing ends 4 residues short of the CDR3 end; the germline J gene provides the rest. The gene calls are TRBV19 and TRBJ2-5; TRBD1 matches at 8 bases. This CDR3 contains 13 residues. From germline, CDR1 is FNHDT and CDR2 SITEND (reference sequence). The covered CDR3 bases are TGTGCCAGCAGGCGACAGGGGAGAGAC. It codes for CASRRQGRD. The full-length CDR3 reads as CASRRQGRDTQYF.

This clone was detected only a few times. The gene symbols are mouse symbols. The missing CDR3 end, 4 residues past where the read stops, is filled in from the germline J gene. The identical CDR3 is also encoded by other nucleotide sequences in the sample. The V gene is TRBV13-3, the J gene TRBJ2-5; TRBD2 agrees at 7 bases. This CDR3 is 14 amino acids long. V trimming: 2 bases; J trimming: 2 bases; junction bases outside the gene matches: 2. Germline V gene sequence: CDR1 NNHDY, CDR2 SYVADS. CDR3 bases read: TGTGCCAGCAGTGAGATGGGGGGCCAAGAC. This encodes CASSEMGGQD. The entire CDR3 protein reads CASSEMGGQDTQYF.

As for this clone: Gene names follow the mouse nomenclature. The sequenced fragment ends 4 residues before the CDR3 boundary, so the rest is inferred from the germline J gene. The rearrangement uses TRBV13-2 and TRBJ2-3; perhaps TRBD2 as D (6 bases). Germline values: CDR1 NNHNN, CDR2 SYGAGS (reference sequence). The CDR3 consists of 15 residues. V was shortened by 1 base and J by 0 bases, with 9 bases between the two germline ends. This chain's CDR3 is CASGDKWGSAETLYF. Incomplete CDR3 DNA: TGTGCCAGCGGTGATAAATGGGGGAGTGCAGAA.

As concerns this clone: The germline and genes are mouse ones. The DNA ends 4 residues before the CDR3 does, and the rest of the CDR3 is filled in from the germline J gene. Different DNA sequences within this sample yield the same CDR3. The rearrangement links TRBV13-1 to TRBJ1-1; D might be TRBD1 (5 bases). The CDR3 has 12 amino acids. Germline CDR1 reads NSHNY; CDR2 reads SYGAGN. The CDR3 sequence is CASSDARGEVFF. The CDR3 DNA, read in part, is TGTGCCAGCAGTGATGCGAGGGGA.

This clone turned up a few times. Gene names refer to mouse genes. The CDR3 extends 4 residues past the end of the read, so its final part is completed from the germline J gene. This chain links TRBV13-1 with TRBJ2-2; 13 bases agree with TRBD2. J was trimmed by 2 bases and V by 0 bases; bases with no gene match: 4. Germline CDR1 reads NSHNY; CDR2 reads SYGAGN. This CDR3 has 18 amino acids. Partial CDR3 DNA: TGTGCCAGCAGTGATGGGACTGGGGGGGCGCATAACACCGGG. It codes for CASSDGTGGAHNTG. The entire CDR3 reads CASSDGTGGAHNTGQLYF.

In regard to this clone: Genes and germline are mouse. The read comes to an end 4 residues before the CDR3 does, leaving the germline J gene to fill in the end. This CDR3 is also generated by other DNA sequences in the sample. This chain links TRBV13-3 with TRBJ2-3, with D possibly matching TRBD1 (5 bases). From germline, CDR1 is NNHDY and CDR2 SYVADS. Trimming shortened V by 6 bases and J by 0 bases, and 8 bases separated the two germline ends. CDR3 size: 13 residues. CDR3 loop: CASKTASAETLYF. CDR3 DNA, as far as it was read: TGTGCCAGCAAGACAGCTAGTGCAGAA.

In regard to this clone: These gene names are mouse names. The read ends 4 residues shy of where the CDR3 ends; the end is completed using the germline J gene. The rearrangement links TRBV13-3 to TRBJ2-3, with 11 nucleotides matching TRBD2. V was clipped by 5 bases and J by 2 bases; unmatched bases: 4. Germline CDR1 reads NNHDY; CDR2 reads SYVADS. CDR3 size: 15 residues. Incomplete CDR3 DNA: TGTGCCAGCAGGAGGGACTGGGGGAATGCAGAA. Residues: CASRRDWGNAE. The CDR3 in its entirety is CASRRDWGNAETLYF.

As regards this clone: Genes here carry mouse names. The read ends 4 residues before the CDR3 terminus; that terminus is restored from the germline J gene. The V and J genes are TRBV13-3 and TRBJ2-5; D remains ambiguous. CDR1 NNHDY and CDR2 SYVADS come from the germline V gene. The CDR3 consists of 13 residues. The DNA read from the CDR3 is TGTGCCAGCAGTGATGCGACAAAAGAC. It translates to CASSDATKD. The full CDR3 is CASSDATKDTQYF.

Concerning this clone itself: The gene names given are mouse names. The read ends 4 residues before the CDR3 terminus; that terminus is restored from the germline J gene. The chain is built from TRBV13-1 and TRBJ1-2; 7 bases map to TRBD1. Trimming took 5 bases from V and 3 from J; bases not matched to a gene: 4. Germline loops: CDR1 NSHNY, CDR2 SYGAGN. The CDR3 is made up of 13 amino acids. The CDR3 is CASRTGTDSDYTF. The sequenced CDR3 bases are TGTGCCAGCAGGACAGGGACGGACTCC.

This clone was seen ten or more times. Mouse gene names apply. The sequence runs out 4 residues before the end of the CDR3; the remainder is reconstructed from the germline J gene. Other nucleotide sequences in the sample specify the same CDR3. The chain combines TRBV19 with TRBJ2-7, with D perhaps matching TRBD1 (6 bases). This CDR3 has 12 residues. Per the germline V gene, CDR1 is FNHDT and CDR2 is SITEND (reference sequence). The CDR3 sequence: CASSPDRYEQYF. The CDR3 bases that were read are TGTGCCAGCAGTCCGGACAGATAT.

Only a few counts were recorded for this clone. The genes and germline here are from mouse. The read terminates 4 residues before the CDR3 end, so the remaining end is supplied by the germline J gene. This chain connects TRBV13-1 to TRBJ2-1; TRBD1 matches at 8 bases. This CDR3 is built from 13 residues. Germline trimming cut 2 bases from V and 6 bases from J; bases unmatched to any gene: 1. Germline CDR1 NSHNY, CDR2 SYGAGN. CDR3 DNA (partial): TGTGCCAGCAGTGAGACAGGGGCTGCT. Translating gives CASSETGAA. In full, the CDR3 is CASSETGAAEQFF.

This clone was counted only a few times. Gene names and germline refer to mouse. The read terminates 4 residues before the CDR3 end, so the remaining end is supplied by the germline J gene. V is TRBV13-3 and J is TRBJ2-3; D unresolved. The V gene's germline CDR1 is NNHDY and CDR2 SYVADS. Deletions cut 6 bases from V and 0 bases from J, with 5 bases between. The CDR3 covers 12 residues. The CDR3: CASTNSAETLYF. The part of the CDR3 DNA that was read is TGTGCCAGCACCAATAGTGCAGAA.

About this clone: Germline and genes: mouse. The sequence runs out 4 residues before the end of the CDR3; the remainder is reconstructed from the germline J gene. The gene calls are TRBV13-2 and TRBJ1-2; 8 bases line up with TRBD1. V shed 5 bases, J shed 0 bases, and the junction held 3 bases outside the gene matches. The CDR3 runs 14 residues. Germline assignment: CDR1 NNHNN and CDR2 SYGAGS (reference sequence). The DNA read from the CDR3 is TGTGCCAGCGGGTCGACAGGGGCAAACTCC. Protein sequence: CASGSTGANS. The whole CDR3 sequence is CASGSTGANSDYTF.